Below are 16 T cell receptor beta chains sequenced from a single sample in a study of blood T cell repertoires in COVID-19. Some clones are missing from TCRdb's copy, which holds only in-frame ones; the method was immunoSEQ multiplex PCR. The sample records more than 200,000 clones, 86% being singletons. Sequencing was done on a sample of peripheral blood. Source of these receptors: a man aged 25-45 years with active or convalescent COVID-19.

V and J are TRBV18 and TRBJ2-7, with a weak D call TRBD1 (6 bases). Germline CDR1 is KGHSH and CDR2 is LQKENI. The CDR3 spans 13 residues. Trimming removed 2 bases at V and 2 bases at J, with 7 bases between. CDR3 protein: CASSPEGAYEQYF. CDR3 sequence (DNA): TGTGCCAGCTCACCAGAGGGGGCCTACGAGCAGTACTTC.

V usage is TRBV9 and J usage is TRBJ2-7; D might be TRBD1 (6 bases). The V gene's germline CDR1 is SGDLS and CDR2 YYNGEE. The CDR3 runs to 14 residues. V was trimmed by 3 bases and J by 6 bases, leaving 16 bases between them. This CDR3 reads CASSAGHRDAEQYF. In DNA form, the CDR3 reads TGTGCCAGCAGCGCGGGACACCGGGACGCCGAGCAGTACTTC.

The chain combines TRBV29-1 with TRBJ2-7, with 7 bases matching TRBD1. The V and J ends lost 6 bases and 2 bases, in that order; junction bases with no gene match: 13. The V gene's germline CDR1 is SQVTM and CDR2 ANQGSEA. The length of the CDR3 is 15 residues. The CDR3 DNA follows: TGCAGCGTCCAAACTGGGACAGCCGGGGCCTACGAGCAGTACTTC. The encoded protein is CSVQTGTAGAYEQYF.

The J gene is TRBJ1-6, the V gene TRBV27; 9 bases are shared with TRBD1. CDR3 size: 15 residues. Germline CDR1 and CDR2: MNHEY and SMNVEV (reference sequence). V lost 4 bases to trimming and J lost 10 bases; unmatched junction nucleotides: 8. The CDR3 sequence: CASSSQTGGISPLHF. CDR3 bases: TGTGCCAGCAGTTCCCAGACAGGGGGTATATCACCCCTCCACTTT.

This chain joins TRBV21-1 and TRBJ2-1; the table calls TRBD2, which could not be checked here. TRBV21-1 is noted as a pseudogene. The CDR3 is 18 amino acids. The CDR3 region has the DNA TGTGCCAGCAGCGCGCACCTTTCTGGTGGAGGACCCAATAATGAGCAGTTCTTC. Protein sequence: CASSAHLSGGGPNNEQFF.

The rearrangement joins TRBV3-1 (or the pseudogene TRBV3-2) to TRBJ2-1; 14 bases are a match to TRBD2. CDR1 and CDR2 (germline): LGHDT, YNNKEL (reference sequence). Trimming removed 4 bases from V and 6 bases from J; junction bases left unmatched: 8. This CDR3 comprises 17 residues. The CDR3 nucleotides are TGTGCCAGCAGCCCAGGACTAGCGGGGGGCTCTCCCAATGAGCAGTTCTTC. Residues: CASSPGLAGGSPNEQFF.

The chain uses TRBV11-2 and TRBJ2-7; D possibly corresponds to TRBD2 (5 bases). V lost 0 bases to trimming and J lost 4 bases, with 10 bases between them. The CDR3 spans 14 residues. CDR1 and CDR2 from the germline V gene are SGHAT and FQNNGV. The DNA of the CDR3 is TGTGCCAGCAGCTTAGAGGCCGGGAAATACGAGCAGTACTTC. This gives the protein CASSLEAGKYEQYF.

This rearrangement joins TRBV6-5 to TRBJ1-4; 9 nucleotides match TRBD1. CDR1 MNHEY and CDR2 SVGAGI come from the germline V gene. The CDR3 extends over 14 amino acids. Losses at the gene ends were 6 bases for V and 6 bases for J; bases not matched to a gene: 5. CDR3 in amino acids: CASRQGARDEKLFF. In nucleotides, the CDR3 is TGTGCCAGCAGACAGGGGGCGCGGGATGAAAAACTGTTTTTT.

This chain joins TRBV7-2 and TRBJ1-1, with a possible D match to TRBD1 (5 bases). The CDR3 totals 15 residues. V was pared by 8 bases and J by 4 bases, with 20 bases between. The germline V gene encodes CDR1 SGHTA and CDR2 FQGNSA. This CDR3 is CASEVTGYPTTEAFF. The CDR3 region has the DNA TGTGCCAGCGAAGTCACAGGCTATCCTACCACTGAAGCTTTCTTT. The full variable domain, in which reference TRBV7-2 and TRBJ1-1 provide the parts outside the CDR3, is GAGVSQSPSNKVTEKGKDVELRCDPISGHTALYWYRQSLGQGLEFLIYFQGNSAPDKSGLPSDRFSAERTGGSVSTLTIQRTQQEDSAVYLCASEVTGYPTTEAFFGQGTRLTVV.

The J gene is TRBJ1-5, the V gene TRBV27; no firm D call. Germline assignment: CDR1 MNHEY and CDR2 SMNVEV (reference sequence). Trimming removed 8 bases from V and 4 bases from J, with 15 bases in between. CDR3 length: 14 residues. The CDR3 DNA sequence: TGTGCCAGCGGCCTGAGAGGCGGGAATCAGCCCCAGCATTTT. Its protein product is CASGLRGGNQPQHF.

The rearrangement joins TRBV5-1 to TRBJ1-3; 10 bases align to TRBD1. From germline, CDR1 is SGHRS and CDR2 YFSETQ. The CDR3 has 15 residues. The trim removed 4 bases at V and 4 bases at J, leaving 5 bases unmatched. The CDR3 reads CASSPPGQGGNTIYF. The CDR3 bases are TGCGCCAGCAGCCCACCGGGACAGGGGGGAAACACCATATATTTT.

The chain employs TRBV19 and TRBJ1-5; 7 bases match TRBD1. The CDR3 consists of 15 residues. V shed 4 bases, J shed 0 bases, and the junction held 3 bases outside the gene matches. Per the germline V gene, CDR1 is LNHDA and CDR2 is SQIVND (reference sequence). The DNA of the CDR3 is TGTGCCAGTAGTACCCGGACAGGTAGCAATCAGCCCCAGCATTTT. Protein: CASSTRTGSNQPQHF. The variable domain in full, completed from reference TRBV19 and TRBJ1-5, reads DGGITQSPKYLFRKEGQNVTLSCEQNLNHDAMYWYRQDPGQGLRLIYYSQIVNDFQKGDIAEGYSVSREKKESFPLTVTSAQKNPTAFYLCASSTRTGSNQPQHFGDGTRLSIL.

The chain is built from TRBV11-3 and TRBJ2-3; possibly TRBD2 for D (5 bases). V was cut by 5 bases and J by 2 bases, with 11 bases left in between. Germline values: CDR1 SGHNT, CDR2 YENEEA. There are 14 residues in the CDR3. The CDR3 loop is CASSPRGITDTQYF. The CDR3 DNA sequence: TGTGCCAGCAGCCCCCGAGGGATCACAGATACGCAGTATTTT.

This clone occurred once. The chain has TRBV4-2 and TRBJ2-7, with 8 bases fitting TRBD2. Germline V gene data show CDR1 as LGHNA and CDR2 as YNFKEQ. The CDR3 totals 17 residues. V dropped 5 bases and J dropped 2; count of bases not matched to a gene: 14. CDR3 sequence: CASSAQAAGGQAYEQYF. DNA for the CDR3: TGTGCCAGCAGCGCGCAGGCTGCGGGGGGCCAAGCCTACGAGCAGTACTTC.

The rearrangement joins TRBV30 to TRBJ1-2; D possibly corresponds to TRBD1 (5 bases). The CDR3 contains 13 residues. Germline CDR1 GTSNPN, CDR2 SVGIG (reference sequence). V was clipped by 3 bases and J by 7 bases, with 15 bases between them. CDR3 sequence (DNA): TGTGCCTGGAGGGACCAGGGATTTGGTGGCTACACCTTC. Translating gives CAWRDQGFGGYTF.

This chain connects TRBV2 to TRBJ2-1; 12 bases are a match to TRBD2. The germline V gene has CDR1 SNHLY and CDR2 FYNNEI. This CDR3 is 15 amino acids long. V gave up 6 bases and J gave up 6 bases; unmatched junction bases: 6. The CDR3: CASRTPSGGANEQFF. For the CDR3, the DNA is TGTGCCAGCAGGACCCCTAGCGGGGGGGCCAATGAGCAGTTCTTC.